This TCR beta chain was sequenced in a study of shared clonotypes between healthy human individuals. Turning to the study itself: Two women and three men aged 18 to 49 served as donors. Study observations and caveats: Across a handful of donors, naive CD4 shared approximately 4.5%, naive CD8 more than 3%, memory CD4 about 2.4%, memory CD8 roughly 0.37%.

It was into CD45RA+ naive and CD45RA-negative memory subsets that the CD4+ cells were split. Per the germline V gene, CDR1 is MNHNS and CDR2 is SASEGT. With 4 bases removed from V and 4 bases from J, the gap between germline ends came to 13 bases. The CDR3 totals 14 residues. As regards this clone: Its matching antigen is unknown.

On sorted subsets, replicate PCRs used 150 to 250 ng DNA, or some 27,000 T cell genomes. Produced via immunoSEQ multiplex PCR; TCRdb's table is partial and in-frame only. The sample has approximately 620,000 clones, around 97% seen once. The gene calls are TRBV6-1 and TRBJ2-5, with a possible D match to TRBD1 (5 bases). The sample comprised naive CD4+ T cells sorted from blood. Subset described: CD45RA+ positively selected. The source of this sequence is a woman aged 25 to 39 in good health. The CDR3: CASSVSGILETQYF. CDR3 nucleotides: TGTGCCAGCAGTGTATCAGGGATTTTAGAGACCCAGTACTTC.